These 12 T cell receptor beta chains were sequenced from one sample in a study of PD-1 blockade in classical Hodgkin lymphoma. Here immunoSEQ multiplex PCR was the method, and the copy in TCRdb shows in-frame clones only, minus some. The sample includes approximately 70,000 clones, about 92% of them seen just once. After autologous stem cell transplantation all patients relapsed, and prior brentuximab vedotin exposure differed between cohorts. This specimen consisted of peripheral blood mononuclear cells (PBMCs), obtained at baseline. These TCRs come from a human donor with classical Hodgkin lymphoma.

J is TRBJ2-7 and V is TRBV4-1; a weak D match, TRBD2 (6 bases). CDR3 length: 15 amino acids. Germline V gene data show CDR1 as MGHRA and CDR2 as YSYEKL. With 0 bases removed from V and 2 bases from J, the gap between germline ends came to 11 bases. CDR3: CASSQDGGRTYEQYF. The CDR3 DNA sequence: TGCGCCAGCAGCCAAGACGGGGGACGGACCTACGAGCAGTACTTC.

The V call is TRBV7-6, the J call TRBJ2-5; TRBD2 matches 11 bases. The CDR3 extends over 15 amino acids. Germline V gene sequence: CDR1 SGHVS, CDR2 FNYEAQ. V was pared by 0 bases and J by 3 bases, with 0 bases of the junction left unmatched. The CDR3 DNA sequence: TGTGCCAGCAGCTTAGCGGGACTAGCGGAAGAGACCCAGTACTTC. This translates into CASSLAGLAEETQYF. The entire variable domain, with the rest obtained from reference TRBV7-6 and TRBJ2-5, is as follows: GAGVSQSPRYKVTKRGQDVALRCDPISGHVSLYWYRQALGQGPEFLTYFNYEAQQDKSGLPNDRFSAERPEGSISTLTIQRTEQRDSAMYRCASSLAGLAEETQYFGPGTRLLVL.

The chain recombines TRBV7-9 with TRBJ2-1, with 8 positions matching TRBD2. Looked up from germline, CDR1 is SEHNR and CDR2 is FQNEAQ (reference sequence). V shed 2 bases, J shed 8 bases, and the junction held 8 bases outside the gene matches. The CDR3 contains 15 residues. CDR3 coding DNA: TGTGCCAGCAGCTTATGGAGCGGGAGTGTCGATGAGCAGTTCTTC. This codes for CASSLWSGSVDEQFF.

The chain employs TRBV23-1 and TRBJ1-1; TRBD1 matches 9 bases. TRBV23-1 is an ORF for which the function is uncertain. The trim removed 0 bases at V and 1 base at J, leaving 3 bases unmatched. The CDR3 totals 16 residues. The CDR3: CASSQSDRGENTEAFF. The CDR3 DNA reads TGCGCCAGCAGTCAATCCGACAGGGGGGAGAACACTGAAGCTTTCTTT.

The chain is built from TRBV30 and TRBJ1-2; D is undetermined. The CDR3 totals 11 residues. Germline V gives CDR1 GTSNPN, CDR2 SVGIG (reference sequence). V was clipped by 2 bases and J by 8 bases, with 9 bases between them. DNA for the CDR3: TGTGCCTGGAGTCGGACGCGAGGCTACACCTTC. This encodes CAWSRTRGYTF. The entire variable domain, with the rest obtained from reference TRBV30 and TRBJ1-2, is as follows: SQTIHQWPATLVQPVGSPLSLECTVEGTSNPNLYWYRQAAGRGLQLLFYSVGIGQISSEVPQNLSASRPQDRQFILSSKKLLLSDSGFYLCAWSRTRGYTFGSGTRLTVV.

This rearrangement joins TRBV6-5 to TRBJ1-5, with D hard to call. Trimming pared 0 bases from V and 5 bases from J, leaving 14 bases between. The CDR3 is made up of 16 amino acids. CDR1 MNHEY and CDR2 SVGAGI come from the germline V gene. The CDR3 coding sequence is TGTGCCAGCAGTTACTCGGGGATGGGGTGGGATCAGCCCCAGCATTTT. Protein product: CASSYSGMGWDQPQHF.

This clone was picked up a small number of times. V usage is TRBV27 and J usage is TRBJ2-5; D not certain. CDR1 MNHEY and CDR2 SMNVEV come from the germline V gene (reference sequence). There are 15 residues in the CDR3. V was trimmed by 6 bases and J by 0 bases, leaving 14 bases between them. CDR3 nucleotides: TGTGCCAGCAGCCTGGGTCTGGGCTACCAAGAGACCCAGTACTTC. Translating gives CASSLGLGYQETQYF.

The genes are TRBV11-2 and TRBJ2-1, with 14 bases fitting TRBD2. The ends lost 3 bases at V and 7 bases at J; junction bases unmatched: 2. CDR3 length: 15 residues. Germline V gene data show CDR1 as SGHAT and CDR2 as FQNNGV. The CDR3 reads CASSLGLAGVNEQFF. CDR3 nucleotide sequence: TGTGCCAGCAGCTTGGGACTAGCGGGGGTGAATGAGCAGTTCTTC.

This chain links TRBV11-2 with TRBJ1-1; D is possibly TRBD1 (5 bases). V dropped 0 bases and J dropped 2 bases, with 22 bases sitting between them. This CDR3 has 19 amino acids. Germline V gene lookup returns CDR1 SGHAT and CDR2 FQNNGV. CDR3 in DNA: TGTGCCAGCAGCTTAGAGGACCCCTGGGTGGCTGGGGCCAACACTGAAGCTTTCTTT. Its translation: CASSLEDPWVAGANTEAFF.

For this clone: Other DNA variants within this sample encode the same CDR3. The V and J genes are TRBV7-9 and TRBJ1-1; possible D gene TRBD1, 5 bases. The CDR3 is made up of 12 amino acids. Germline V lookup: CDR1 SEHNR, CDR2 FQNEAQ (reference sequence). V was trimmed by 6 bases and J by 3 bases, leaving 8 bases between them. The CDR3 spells CASRSTDTEAFF. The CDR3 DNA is TGTGCCAGCAGATCGACAGACACTGAAGCTTTCTTT.

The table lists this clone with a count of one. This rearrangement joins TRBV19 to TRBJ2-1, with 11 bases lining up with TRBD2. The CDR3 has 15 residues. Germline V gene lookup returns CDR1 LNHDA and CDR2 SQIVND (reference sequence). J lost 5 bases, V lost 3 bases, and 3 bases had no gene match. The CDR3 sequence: CASSIGTSGNNEQFF. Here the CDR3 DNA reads TGTGCCAGTAGTATCGGGACTAGCGGTAACAATGAGCAGTTCTTC.

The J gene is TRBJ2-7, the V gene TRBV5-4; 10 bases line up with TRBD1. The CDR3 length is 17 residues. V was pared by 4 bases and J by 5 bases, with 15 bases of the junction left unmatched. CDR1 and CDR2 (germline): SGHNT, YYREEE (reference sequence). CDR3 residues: CASSHYAGTGDFDEQYF. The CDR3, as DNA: TGTGCCAGCAGCCACTACGCCGGGACAGGGGACTTCGACGAGCAGTACTTC.